One and the same sample provided the 2 T cell receptor beta chains below, sequenced in a study of beta chain features in type 1 diabetes. Reverse transcribing all isolated RNA meant expressed TCRB transcripts were sequenced. The method was immunoSEQ multiplex PCR; TCRdb's version includes in-frame clones alone and lacks a portion of them. This table has about 150,000 clones, roughly 9% appearing once. The sequencing input was central memory CD4+ T cells from blood. The receptor set was obtained from a woman aged 18-35 years in good health.

The genes are TRBV19 and TRBJ1-1; no firm D call. The CDR3 runs 14 residues. CDR1 and CDR2 from the germline V gene are LNHDA and SQIVND (reference sequence). Deletions cut 2 bases from V and 1 base from J, with 8 bases between. The CDR3 region is CASSINSQNTEAFF. DNA of the CDR3: TGTGCCAGTAGTATAAACAGCCAGAACACTGAAGCTTTCTTT.

This clone was seen more than once but under ten times. V usage is TRBV30 and J usage is TRBJ2-2; D ambiguous. V was clipped by 3 bases and J by 8 bases, with 7 bases between them. This CDR3 comprises 11 residues. Germline V gene data show CDR1 as GTSNPN and CDR2 as SVGIG (reference sequence). Written as DNA, the CDR3 is TGTGCCTGGAGACCCCGGGGGGAGCTGTTTTTT. It translates to CAWRPRGELFF.